The present T cell receptor beta chain was sequenced within a study of blood T cell repertoires in COVID-19 (TCRdb year 2020). Concerning the study at large: The collaborator samples originated in the United States, Italy and Spain and spanned the acute and convalescent phases of COVID-19. The prospective study material was composed of cDNA or gDNA derived from T cells, B-cell-depleted T cells, or PBMCs. The dataset comprised deeply sampled blood TCRbeta repertoires from subjects exposed to, actively infected with, or recovered from COVID-19. The repertoires were released in a freely available public database intended as a resource for research on the immune response to SARS-CoV-2. The samples were drawn from the first 160 participants of the ongoing ImmuneRACE study and from roughly 1,300 subjects provided by 6 global collaborators. Sample metadata almost always included a de-identified subject ID, COVID-19 status, age in years and sex. Where available, HLA class I and class II types were obtained from metadata supplied by the sample provider rather than from assay-based typing. Summary of the overall study and its limitations: The amount of clinical and demographic metadata varied by source and participant and was provided uncurated.

The immunoSEQ Assay, a bias-controlled multiplex PCR, was used to amplify TCRbeta CDR3 regions from genomic DNA. As for how the authors treated the data: Nucleated cell counts per sample were estimated from amplification of reference gene primers within the assay. Sequence reads were collapsed and filtered to measure the absolute abundance of every unique TCRbeta CDR3 rearrangement. For each sample, productive Simpson clonality was calculated as the square root of Simpson's diversity index across productive rearrangements. Drawn from immuneACCESS, this table holds only the in-frame rearrangements with V and J called that TCRdb kept. Clones are partly lost; checked studies trace under half to an unresolved V gene and leave the rest unexplained. That table is the source of V, J and clone size, and D and trimming were worked out from the DNA. This sample has around 50,000 clones in its table, and around 73% of those were observed once. The ten largest make up about 5% of the sample.

Turning to this clone: Its antigen is currently not known. No much larger clonotype is one base removed from it; base qualities were not supplied.

The germline V gene provides CDR1 MDHEN and CDR2 SYDVKM. The trim is 5 bases for V and 3 bases for J, with a gap of 16 bases between the germline ends. The CDR3 measures 15 amino acids from cysteine to phenylalanine. The CDR3 DNA has 45 bases and is translated from base 1. Participants in the prospective study were aged about 18 to 95 years, lived in approximately 26 United States geographic areas, and enrolled through a virtual design. In the prospective study, participants were assigned to cohorts based on the clinical history participants reported in a screening survey and a study questionnaire. Each participant in the prospective study had whole blood, serum and a nasopharyngeal or oropharyngeal swab collected by mobile phlebotomists. Prospective study participants could optionally give additional blood draws and questionnaires over a roughly two-month period. Before DNA extraction, blood samples from the prospective study were shipped at room temperature or frozen.

The source is a woman between 50 and 59 years old with acute COVID-19. Sequencing was carried out using PBMCs or T cells enriched from blood (not recorded which). The receptor chain draws on TRBV28 and TRBJ1-1; there is no confident call for the D gene. CDR3 reads: CASSPYSTTDTEAFF. The DNA is as follows: TGTGCCAGCAGTCCCTACTCGACAACGGACACTGAAGCTTTCTTT.